Included here is one T cell receptor beta chain sequence, with context. Its antigen has not been determined. Sequencing took place on a NextSeq 550. The Human TCR Profiling Kit (MiLaboratory) was used to prepare UMI-labeled 5' RACE TRB cDNA libraries. cDNA synthesis used the entire amount of extracted RNA, and PCR amplification then used the entire amount of cDNA produced. Libraries were prepared in parallel using an identical number of PCR cycles. Regarding the original processing steps: MIGEC and MiXCR extracted about 50,000 +/- 10,000 unique UMI-labeled TRB cDNA molecules per library, requiring at least two reads per UMI. On average, approximately 40,000 +/- 10,000 functional in-frame TRB CDR3 nucleotide clonotypes lacking stop codons were found per library. After downsampling to 5000 UMI-labeled TRB molecules per sample, diversity metrics, including normalized Shannon-Wiener and Chao1, were computed in VDJtools. VDJtools was used to calculate clonotype-size-weighted physicochemical properties of the central five CDR3 residues, namely interaction energy, strength, volume and Kidera factor 4. After the reads were reprocessed by TCRdb, one entry was made per CDR3 protein sequence, with no DNA. TCRdb, rather than the study authors, made the V and J calls. This sample's records show some 150,000 distinct CDR3 sequences. 0.4% to 0.5% of the sample is taken by the ten largest.

Each CD8+ T cell subset was flow-sorted in triplicate, and some 310,000 cells per subset were placed directly into RLT lysis buffer. Naive CD8+ T cells were defined stringently as CD45RO-CCR7+CD27+CD95- to exclude memory contaminants. Using standard density gradient centrifugation, peripheral blood mononuclear cells were isolated from buffy coats. A FACSAria III was used to flow-sort naive CD8+ T cells into CXCR3-negative and CXCR3-positive populations. Total RNA was extracted from sorted cells using an RNeasy Mini Kit. The CDR3 has 14 amino acids, counting the end cysteine and phenylalanine. No DNA was logged. Looking up the germline V gene yields CDR1 MDHEN and CDR2 SYDVKM. This record comes from a study of CXCR3-negative and CXCR3-positive naive CD8 T cells (dated 2019 in TCRdb). Background on the whole study: Roughly 140 million TRB reads were obtained in total, roughly 1.5 +/- 0.3 million reads per library. Diversity and physicochemical repertoire analyses were performed on some eleven donors pooled from two independent experiments. The TRBV-TRBJ cluster analysis covered naive subsets from about 5 donors and memory cells from 3 donors. General findings and caveats noted by the study authors: Comparably high repertoire diversity was found in both naive subsets, whereas much lower repertoire diversity was found in memory CD8+ T cells. Similar TRBV-TRBJ usage was shown by naive CXCR3-negative and CXCR3-positive cells from the same donor, whereas distinct patterns were shown by memory cells. Compared with CXCR3-negative naive cells, CXCR3-positive naive cells had TRB CDR3s with higher hydrophobicity (lower Kidera factor 4), lower energy, and higher strength and volume indices. Because surface CD5, which is linked to self-reactivity in mice, was comparable between the naive subsets, TCR interaction strength was also inferred from TRB CDR3 physicochemical properties. Freshly isolated PBMCs were used for most assays because CXCR3 expression went down partially after cryopreservation.

The specimen sequenced was naive CXCR3+ CD8+ T cells from blood. The meaning of the sample's cell subset or site label: CD45RO-CCR7+CD27+CD95- naive CD8+ T cells expressing CXCR3 (TNR3+). This chain is built from TRBV28 and TRBJ2-7; there is no DNA to check the TCRdb D call of TRBD1. This TCR was sampled from a human donor in good health. Some clones in this sample may be carry-over from other donors' samples. The CDR3 amino acid sequence is: CASTPVVGRYEQYF.